This T cell receptor (beta chain) was captured in a study of T cells in Graves' hyperthyroidism and ophthalmopathy. Patients showing uncontrolled infection, other autoimmune disease, pregnancy or lactation were ineligible. Diagnoses were made from clinical symptoms, serum measures (thyroxine and TRAb), thyroid ultrasound and orbital computed tomography. RNA transcripts provided the source from which TCR beta CDR3 regions were amplified. HTBI primers were employed in a first-round RT-PCR of the TCR CDR3. TCRdb called the multiplex PCR reads again in MiXCR, with one record for every CDR3 protein. The table lists around 290,000 distinct CDR3 sequences, roughly 13% of them singletons. This clonotype was counted at least ten times. Trimming stripped 1 base from V and 6 bases from J, with 21 bases between. The CDR3 totals 17 residues.

The source of this sequence is a woman aged 40-49 years with Graves' hyperthyroidism. Material for sequencing was blood. The rearrangement uses TRBV12-3 or TRBV12-4 and TRBJ1-1; D is possibly TRBD1 (6 bases). Written as DNA, the CDR3 is TGTGCCAGCAGTTTAGGGGTAGCAAACAGGGCCTCCGCTGAAGCTTTCTTT. This encodes CASSLGVANRASAEAFF.